This TCR beta chain was captured in a study of cytomegalovirus exposure and HLA in healthy donors. The method was immunoSEQ multiplex PCR; TCRdb's version includes in-frame clones alone and lacks a portion of them. The sample carries about 140,000 clones, 84% recorded once. CDR1 and CDR2 from the germline V gene are SGHAT and FQNNGV. This CDR3 comprises 14 residues. The germline V and J ends were trimmed by 5 bases and 2 bases, with 13 bases remaining between them. This chain connects TRBV11-2 to TRBJ2-7, with TRBD2 as a possible D gene (5 bases). The sequenced sample consisted of PBMCs. The TCR sequence derives from a woman between 25 and 40 years old in good health and CMV-seronegative. The CDR3 coding sequence is TGTGCCAGCAGCCCCCGGGGAGATACCTACGAGCAGTACTTC. This translates into CASSPRGDTYEQYF.